The clone carrying this T cell receptor (beta chain) was counted only a few times. The data are from a study of blood T cells in healthy people across ages. The second PCR ran about 6 to 12 cycles with a sample-barcoded 5' primer and J-beta primers. Each cDNA molecule carried a tag from a template-switch adaptor that contained 12 random nucleotides. TCRdb ran MiXCR on the 5' RACE reads and lists one entry per CDR3 protein. Here the sample spans hundreds of thousands of distinct CDR3 sequences, 20% to 25% being singletons. The sample consisted of blood. This TCR came from a man between 65 and 85 years old in good health.

In nucleotides, the CDR3 is TGCAGCGTTGAATCTGGATCCACAGATACGCAGTATTTT. This gives the protein CSVESGSTDTQYF. The rearrangement uses TRBV29-1 and TRBJ2-3, with D uncertain. V gave up 2 bases and J gave up 2 bases, with 8 bases separating them. Germline CDR1 reads SQVTM; CDR2 reads ANQGSEA. The CDR3 covers 13 residues.